This T cell receptor (beta chain) derives from a study of cytomegalovirus exposure and HLA in healthy donors. Study information: Some 200 million T cells yielded fewer than 120 million unique TCR beta sequences in earlier analysis. Regarding the study as a whole: The authors later found HLA-associated TCR beta chains more clonally expanded than equally common others. Reportedly, TCR beta sequences accurately predicted HLA-A and HLA-B alleles in most subjects.

Comments on this clone: Its antigen is as yet unknown.

V was trimmed by 4 bases and J by 4 bases, leaving 18 bases between them. This CDR3 is built from 16 residues. The V gene's germline CDR1 is SGDLS and CDR2 YYNGEE. In the PCR, 60 Vbeta and 13 Jbeta primers were used. Only in-frame clones appear in the TCRdb table, and some are missing; sequencing was by immunoSEQ multiplex PCR. The data show some 200,000 clones, approximately 84% seen once. This receptor was obtained from a man aged 50-59 years in good health and CMV-seronegative. The chain couples TRBV9 to TRBJ1-5, with D possibly being TRBD1 (6 bases). Material: PBMCs. The CDR3 protein is CASSLDAAGVNQPQHF. Written as DNA, the CDR3 is TGTGCCAGCAGCTTAGATGCGGCAGGGGTAAATCAGCCCCAGCATTTT. The full variable domain, with the rest looked up from reference TRBV9 and TRBJ1-5, is DSGVTQTPKHLITATGQRVTLRCSPRSGDLSVYWYQQSLDQGLQFLIQYYNGEERAKGNILERFSAQQFPDLHSELNLSSLELGDSALYFCASSLDAAGVNQPQHFGDGTRLSIL.